This TCR beta chain was obtained from a study of shared clonotypes between healthy human individuals. Whole-study results and caveats: Sorted-subset sequencing, rarefaction showed, was incomplete despite large depth. Donors were few, which limited the genetic and exposure-history diversity represented.

Deletions cut 2 bases from V and 3 bases from J, with 9 bases between. Germline values: CDR1 SGHDT, CDR2 YYEEEE. The CDR3 covers 14 residues. Assay: immunoSEQ multiplex PCR; the TCRdb copy retains only in-frame clones and omits some. Of some 900,000 clones detected, 76% appear once; the ten largest clones hold approximately 1.5%. About this clone: Antigen: not known.

Source material: memory CD4+ T cells sorted from blood. Subset described: CD45RA-negative fraction. The V call is TRBV5-6, the J call TRBJ1-5, with a weak D call TRBD1 (6 bases). The clonotype comes from a man between 18 and 35 years old in good health. The CDR3 DNA reads TGTGCCAGCAGCTTCAGGGGAAACAATCAGCCCCAGCATTTT. It yields the protein CASSFRGNNQPQHF. Full variable domain (remainder filled in from reference TRBV5-6 and TRBJ1-5): DAGVTQSPTHLIKTRGQQVTLRCSPKSGHDTVSWYQQALGQGPQFIFQYYEEEERQRGNFPDRFSGHQFPNYSSELNVNALLLGDSALYLCASSFRGNNQPQHFGDGTRLSIL.